The 9 T cell receptor beta chains below all came from one sample that was sequenced in a study of T cell changes during pregnancy in multiple sclerosis. TCRdb's copy holds only in-frame clones and misses some; the assay was immunoSEQ multiplex PCR. The sample carries roughly 110,000 clones, roughly 89% recorded once. Material: peripheral blood, obtained before pregnancy. Receptors were obtained from a female donor with multiple sclerosis, enrolled in a pregnancy study.

This chain links TRBV7-3 with TRBJ2-5; a weak D match, TRBD2 (5 bases). Trimming pared 2 bases from V and 3 bases from J, leaving 7 bases between. Germline assignment: CDR1 SGHTA and CDR2 FQGTGA. This CDR3 region has 13 residues. CDR3 sequence reads: CASSLAREETQYF. For the CDR3, the DNA is TGTGCCAGCAGCTTAGCGAGGGAAGAGACCCAGTACTTC.

The chain combines TRBV10-3 with TRBJ2-4; a weak D match, TRBD2 (7 bases). CDR1 is ENHRY, CDR2 SYGVKD, per germline. This CDR3 spans 11 amino acids. In DNA form, the CDR3 reads TGTGGGGGGGGGCTCGAAAACATTCAGTACTTC. It specifies CGGGLENIQYF.

The J gene is TRBJ2-2, the V gene TRBV5-1; 9 positions agree with TRBD1. Germline V gives CDR1 SGHRS, CDR2 YFSETQ. The CDR3 loop spans 17 amino acids. The ends lost 5 bases at V and 3 bases at J; junction bases unmatched: 11. CDR3 nucleotide sequence: TGCGCCAGCAGTTATTACCGGGACAGGGACCACACCGGGGAGCTGTTTTTT. The encoded protein is CASSYYRDRDHTGELFF.

V and J are TRBV7-6 and TRBJ2-1; 8 bases line up with TRBD2. Germline values: CDR1 SGHVS, CDR2 FNYEAQ. With 1 base clipped from V and 0 bases from J, the junction kept 5 bases outside the gene matches. This CDR3 has 17 residues. The CDR3 here is CASSLGSGTSSYNEQFF. The DNA of the CDR3 is TGTGCCAGCAGCTTAGGAAGCGGGACTAGCTCCTACAATGAGCAGTTCTTC.

The V gene is TRBV19, the J gene TRBJ1-3, with D perhaps matching TRBD1 (5 bases). The CDR3 extends over 16 amino acids. The V end lost 5 bases, the J end lost 1 base, and 15 bases lay between the germline ends. Germline CDR1 reads LNHDA; CDR2 reads SQIVND (reference sequence). DNA of the CDR3: TGTGCCAGTAGTCCTCGGCAGGGATCATCTGGAAACACCATATATTTT. It codes for CASSPRQGSSGNTIYF.

This chain links TRBV5-6 with TRBJ2-7, with D perhaps matching TRBD2 (7 bases). The CDR3 loop spans 18 amino acids. V was shortened by 0 bases and J by 6 bases, with 25 bases between the two germline ends. Germline CDR1 is SGHDT and CDR2 is YYEEEE. The CDR3 sequence: CASSLEVGGGAYTSEQYF. The CDR3 bases are TGTGCCAGCAGCTTGGAGGTTGGGGGGGGCGCGTACACCTCCGAGCAGTACTTC.

The chain carries TRBV11-3 and TRBJ1-1; 7 bases line up with TRBD1. Germline CDR1 is SGHNT and CDR2 is YENEEA. The J segment lost 1 base and the V segment lost 5 bases, leaving 4 bases of the junction unmatched. This CDR3 is built from 14 residues. This chain's CDR3 is CASSTRQGNTEAFF. As DNA, the CDR3 is TGTGCCAGCAGCACTAGACAGGGGAACACTGAAGCTTTCTTT.

For the CDR3, the DNA is TGTGCCACACAGGGGGCGCCGACCTACAATGAGCAGTTCTTC. As protein: CATQGAPTYNEQFF. This chain connects TRBV5-6 to TRBJ2-1; 9 bases agree with TRBD1. Germline V lookup: CDR1 SGHDT, CDR2 YYEEEE. The CDR3 consists of 14 residues. V trimming: 9 bases; J trimming: 2 bases; junction bases outside the gene matches: 6.

V usage is TRBV27 and J usage is TRBJ2-7; weak D call: TRBD2 (6 bases). Germline V CDR1 and CDR2: MNHEY, SMNVEV (reference sequence). The CDR3 loop spans 14 amino acids. The ends were cut back, 8 bases at V and 0 bases at J, with 14 bases in the middle. The CDR3 loop reads CASSVGDSSYEQYF. The DNA for the CDR3 is TGTGCCAGCTCCGTCGGGGACTCCTCCTACGAGCAGTACTTC.